This TCR beta chain was recorded in a study of cytomegalovirus exposure and HLA in healthy donors. The study, taken as a whole, reports: TRBV6-2, TRBV6-3 and other indistinguishable V segments were excluded. Per a later analysis, about 17,000 TCR beta sequences showed association with HLA alleles at 0.05 false discovery rate. The listing of about 150 TCR beta chains classed them as cytomegalovirus-associated.

60 Vbeta and 13 Jbeta primers were used in PCR. The protocol was immunoSEQ multiplex PCR, while the TCRdb copy is restricted to in-frame clones and leaves out a portion. This sample has 70,000 to 90,000 clones, with approximately 75% found just once. Points on this clone: Its antigen is undetermined.

V gave up 6 bases and J gave up 0 bases, with 18 bases separating them. The CDR3 length is 16 residues. CDR1 and CDR2 (germline): LNHDA, SQIVND (reference sequence). The chain uses TRBV19 and TRBJ2-7; maybe TRBD2 (6 bases). The sample comprised PBMCs. This receptor was obtained from a man in his sixties in good health and CMV-seronegative. The CDR3 loop is CASRNSAGRNSYEQYF. The CDR3 DNA reads as TGTGCCAGTAGAAATAGTGCGGGACGAAACTCCTACGAGCAGTACTTC.